Shown below are 11 T cell receptor beta chains from a single sample sequenced in a study of resident and recirculating memory T cells in vitiligo. The data were produced by immunoSEQ multiplex PCR, yet TCRdb's version contains in-frame clones alone and is incomplete. The sample records around 76,000 clones, approximately 91% being singletons. The sample taken for sequencing was blood. The receptors shown here come from a male donor with vitiligo.

For this clone: This CDR3 is also generated by other DNA sequences in the sample. The CDR3 DNA reads as TGTGCCAGTAGTATAGGCGGCAATCAGCCCCAGCATTTT. Protein: CASSIGGNQPQHF. The chain joins TRBV19 to TRBJ1-5; D is uncertain. Germline values: CDR1 LNHDA, CDR2 SQIVND (reference sequence). V was pared by 1 base and J by 2 bases, with 3 bases between. CDR3 length equals 13 residues. Combining the CDR3 with reference TRBV19 and TRBJ1-5 gives the whole variable domain DGGITQSPKYLFRKEGQNVTLSCEQNLNHDAMYWYRQDPGQGLRLIYYSQIVNDFQKGDIAEGYSVSREKKESFPLTVTSAQKNPTAFYLCASSIGGNQPQHFGDGTRLSIL.

The chain links TRBV6-5 to TRBJ1-1, with a weak D call TRBD1 (6 bases). V was shortened by 6 bases and J by 0 bases, with 14 bases between the two germline ends. CDR3 length: 15 amino acids. Germline loops: CDR1 MNHEY, CDR2 SVGAGI. CDR3 region: CASRVQGGMNTEAFF. CDR3 DNA: TGTGCCAGCAGGGTACAGGGAGGGATGAACACTGAAGCTTTCTTT.

The chain joins TRBV28 to TRBJ2-1; D remains ambiguous. The ends were cut back, 2 bases at V and 2 bases at J, with 10 bases in the middle. The germline V gene has CDR1 MDHEN and CDR2 SYDVKM. This CDR3 contains 15 residues. CDR3 coding DNA: TGTGCCAGCAGTTTAGGCAGCGTTGCCTACAATGAGCAGTTCTTC. Translating it yields CASSLGSVAYNEQFF.

This chain joins TRBV7-9 and TRBJ2-3; 8 nucleotides agree with TRBD2. The CDR3 runs to 15 residues. CDR1 and CDR2 (germline): SEHNR, FQNEAQ (reference sequence). The trim removed 5 bases at V and 6 bases at J, leaving 10 bases unmatched. The CDR3: CASSRRGDELDTQYF. The CDR3 DNA reads TGTGCCAGCAGCCGGCGGGGGGATGAACTGGATACGCAGTATTTT.

The chain has TRBV6-1 and TRBJ1-1; D not certain. The CDR3 sequence is 11 residues long. V lost 7 bases and J 1 base, leaving 4 bases between the germline ends. CDR1 and CDR2 from the germline V gene are MNHNS and SASEGT. CDR3 sequence (DNA): TGTGCCAGCACCAGGAACACTGAAGCTTTCTTT. It is translated as CASTRNTEAFF.

V is TRBV19 and J is TRBJ2-7; possible D gene TRBD2, 6 bases. Trimming took 3 bases from V and 5 from J, leaving 11 bases between them. This CDR3 contains 13 residues. Looked up from germline, CDR1 is LNHDA and CDR2 is SQIVND (reference sequence). The CDR3 loop is CASSIGWGDEQYF. The CDR3 DNA is TGTGCCAGTAGTATTGGCTGGGGGGACGAGCAGTACTTC.

The rearrangement links TRBV6-5 to TRBJ2-7, with 7 bases matching TRBD2. Germline CDR1 and CDR2: MNHEY and SVGAGI. The CDR3 is made up of 15 amino acids. The V and J ends lost 2 bases and 4 bases, in that order; junction bases with no gene match: 8. The DNA of the CDR3 is TGTGCCAGCAGTTACGGGGGGGAGGGCGATTACGAGCAGTACTTC. Translated: CASSYGGEGDYEQYF.

The V gene is TRBV5-1, the J gene TRBJ2-7, with a weak D call TRBD2 (6 bases). V was trimmed by 4 bases and J by 3 bases, leaving 17 bases between them. The CDR3 runs 15 residues. CDR1 and CDR2 from the germline V gene are SGHRS and YFSETQ. CDR3 loop: CASSPMGGNYYEQYF. The CDR3 DNA reads as TGCGCCAGCAGCCCAATGGGGGGTAACTACTACGAGCAGTACTTC.

The chain combines TRBV11-2 with TRBJ2-7; 7 nucleotides align to TRBD1. The CDR3 contains 15 residues. V lost 3 bases and J lost 1; bases outside the gene matches: 6. Germline CDR1 is SGHAT and CDR2 is FQNNGV. The CDR3 loop reads CASSLRQGLSYEQYF. The CDR3 bases are TGTGCCAGCAGCTTGCGACAGGGTCTATCCTACGAGCAGTACTTC.

The chain joins TRBV19 to TRBJ2-7, with D perhaps TRBD2 (5 bases). Between the trimmed V and J ends, which lost 5 bases and 7 bases, there was a span of 15 bases. Germline lookup yields CDR1 LNHDA and CDR2 SQIVND (reference sequence). CDR3 length: 13 amino acids. In DNA form, the CDR3 reads TGTGCCAGTAGTTATCCGGGAACCGGGGAGCAGTACTTC. Residues: CASSYPGTGEQYF. The full variable domain, rest sourced from reference TRBV19 and TRBJ2-7, is DGGITQSPKYLFRKEGQNVTLSCEQNLNHDAMYWYRQDPGQGLRLIYYSQIVNDFQKGDIAEGYSVSREKKESFPLTVTSAQKNPTAFYLCASSYPGTGEQYFGPGTRLTVT.

The chain combines TRBV18 with TRBJ2-2; a possible D gene is TRBD1 (6 bases). With 3 bases removed from V and 1 base from J, the gap between germline ends came to 9 bases. From germline, CDR1 is KGHSH and CDR2 LQKENI. CDR3 length equals 15 residues. For the CDR3, the DNA is TGTGCCAGCTCACCCCTGGGACAGAACACCGGGGAGCTGTTTTTT. Amino acid sequence: CASSPLGQNTGELFF. Based on the CDR3 plus reference TRBV18 and TRBJ2-2, the full variable domain is NAGVMQNPRHLVRRRGQEARLRCSPMKGHSHVYWYRQLPEEGLKFMVYLQKENIIDESGMPKERFSAEFPKEGPSILRIQQVVRGDSAAYFCASSPLGQNTGELFFGEGSRLTVL.